The sequence of this T cell receptor (beta chain) was determined in a study of tumor and adjacent non-tumor tissue in lung cancer. This sample's RNA came from whole unsorted tissue. Donors were chemotherapy-naive, newly diagnosed lung cancer surgical patients in China, August–November 2014. As regards this clonotype: The CDR3 does not close with the conserved phenylalanine or tryptophan, likely indicating a read error. Because the CDR3's place on the DNA is in doubt, the DNA is left out and the CDR3 is given as listed by TCRdb.

The CDR3 extends over 14 residues, inclusive of both ends. Germline loops: CDR1 SGHAT, CDR2 FQDESV (reference sequence). TCRbeta libraries were built with three rounds of nested PCR, modified from ARM-PCR. In TCRdb, the multiplex PCR reads were re-called with MiXCR into one record per CDR3 protein. This sample has fewer than 120,000 distinct CDR3 sequences; under 90% occur once, and the top ten carry about 22%. The J gene is TRBJ1-1, the V gene TRBV11-1; the D call TRBD1 from the table was never checked on the DNA. The sequenced sample was lung tumor tissue. The receptor comes from a man aged 65-85 years with non-small cell lung cancer. The CDR3 is CASSQGTRSTETFL.